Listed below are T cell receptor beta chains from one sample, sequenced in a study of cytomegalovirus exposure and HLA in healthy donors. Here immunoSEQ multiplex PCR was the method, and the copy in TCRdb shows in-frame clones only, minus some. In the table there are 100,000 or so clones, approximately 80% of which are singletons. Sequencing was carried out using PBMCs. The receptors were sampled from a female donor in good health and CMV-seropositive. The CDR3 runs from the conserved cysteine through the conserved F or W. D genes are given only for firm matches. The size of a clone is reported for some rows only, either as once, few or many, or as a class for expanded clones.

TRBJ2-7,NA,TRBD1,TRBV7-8,TGTGCCAGCAGCCCCTATGACAGGGCGGGTGGTGACGAGCAGTACTTC,CASSPYDRAGGDEQYF
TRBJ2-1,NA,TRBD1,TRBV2,TGTGCCAGCAGAACCACAGGGGGTGTTGGTGAGCAGTTCTTC,CASRTTGGVGEQFF
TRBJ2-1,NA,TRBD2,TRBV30,TGTGCCTGGAATGGACTAGCGGGGGGGCGTACCTTGAATGAGCAGTTCTTC,CAWNGLAGGRTLNEQFF
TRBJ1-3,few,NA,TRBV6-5,TGTGCCAGCAGTTACTCCTCAGTGGGCGTCGGAAACACCATATATTTT,CASSYSSVGVGNTIYF
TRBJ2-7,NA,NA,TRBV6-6,TGTGCCAGCAGTTACAGCGGAAAGAACTCCTACGAGCAGTACTTC,CASSYSGKNSYEQYF
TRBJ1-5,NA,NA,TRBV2,TGTGCCAGCAGTGAAGCTTCAGAGACTAATCAGCCCCAGCATTTT,CASSEASETNQPQHF
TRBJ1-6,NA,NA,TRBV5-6,TGTGCCAGCAGCTTTACTCGTAGCTCCTATAATTCACCCCTCCACTTT,CASSFTRSSYNSPLHF
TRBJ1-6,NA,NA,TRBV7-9,TGTGCCAGCAGCCCCCGGGTGTCGACACCCCTCCACTTT,CASSPRVSTPLHF
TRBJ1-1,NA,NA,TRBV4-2,TGTGCCAGCAGCCTGACGCAGGGGCTCATGAACACTGAAGCTTTCTTT,CASSLTQGLMNTEAFF
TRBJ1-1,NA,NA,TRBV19,TGTGCCAGTAGTGCGCGACCCGGGACAACTGAAGCTTTCTTT,CASSARPGTTEAFF
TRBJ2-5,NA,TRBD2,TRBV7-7,TGTGCTAGCAGCCCCGGGACTAAAGAGACCCAGTACTTC,CASSPGTKETQYF
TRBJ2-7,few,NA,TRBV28,TGTGCCAGCAGTCGGTTTCGTGACAATCACTACGAGCAGTACTTC,CASSRFRDNHYEQYF
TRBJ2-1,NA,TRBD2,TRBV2,TGTGCCAGCAGTTCCGGGACTAGCGGCCCCGCTTTTAAGTTCTTC,CASSSGTSGPAFKFF
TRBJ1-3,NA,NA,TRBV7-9,TGTGCCAGCAGCTCCCACGGGGGAGGCACCATATATTTT,CASSSHGGGTIYF
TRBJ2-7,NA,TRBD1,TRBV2,TGTGCCAGCAGTGAATTGTGGGACAGTTCCTACGAGCAGTACTTC,CASSELWDSSYEQYF
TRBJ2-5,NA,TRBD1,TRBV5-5,TGTGCCAGCAGCCTACAGACAGGGATCCAAGAGACCCAGTACTTC,CASSLQTGIQETQYF
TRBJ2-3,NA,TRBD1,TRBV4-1,TGCGCCAGCAGCCATGTGGTTTCCTGGACAGGGAGCACAGATACGCAGTATTTT,CASSHVVSWTGSTDTQYF
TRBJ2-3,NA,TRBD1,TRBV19,TGTGCCAGTAGTATAAGAGGAGGGTGGGACAGGGGCACAGATACGCAGTATTTT,CASSIRGGWDRGTDTQYF
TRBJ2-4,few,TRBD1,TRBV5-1,TGCGCCAGCCGCCATAACGAAGGGACAGGGACGGCCAAAAACATTCAGTACTTC,CASRHNEGTGTAKNIQYF
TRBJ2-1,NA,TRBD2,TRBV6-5,TGTGCCAGCAGTTACAGGGCTAGCGGGGGCGAGGATGAGCAGTTCTTC,CASSYRASGGEDEQFF
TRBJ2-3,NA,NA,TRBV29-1,TGCAGCGTTGATGAGGGCTTCAGCACAGATACGCAGTATTTT,CSVDEGFSTDTQYF
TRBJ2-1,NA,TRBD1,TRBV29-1,TGCAGCGCCCTGACGGGACAGGGTCTGAATGAGCAGTTCTTC,CSALTGQGLNEQFF
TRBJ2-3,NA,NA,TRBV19,TGTGCCAGTACGGCCAGTTCGACAGGTACGCAGTATTTT,CASTASSTGTQYF
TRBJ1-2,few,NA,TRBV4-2,TGTGCCAGCAGTCACGACAAGGTTTATGGCTACACCTTC,CASSHDKVYGYTF
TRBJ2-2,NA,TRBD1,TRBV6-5,TGTGCCAGCAGTGCGGGGACAGGGGACACCGGGGAGCTGTTTTTT,CASSAGTGDTGELFF
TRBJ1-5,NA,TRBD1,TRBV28,TGTGCCAGCAGTTCCTCCGGGACAGGGTATCAGCCCCAGCATTTT,CASSSSGTGYQPQHF
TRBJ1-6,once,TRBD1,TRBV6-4,TGTGCCAGCAGTGACGGACAGGGGGCATCTTCACCCCTCCACTTT,CASSDGQGASSPLHF
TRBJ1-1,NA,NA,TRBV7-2,TGTGCCAGCAGCGCTCCCCCAGGGAACACTGAAGCTTTCTTT,CASSAPPGNTEAFF
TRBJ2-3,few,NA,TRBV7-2,TGTGCCAGCAGCTTCTTCACAGATACGCAGTATTTT,CASSFFTDTQYF
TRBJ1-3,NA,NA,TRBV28,TGTGCCAGCAGTCGAGGGCCTGGAAACACCATATATTTT,CASSRGPGNTIYF
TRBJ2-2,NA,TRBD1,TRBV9,TGTGCCAGCAGCTTAACGGACAGGGCTAACACCGGGGAGCTGTTTTTT,CASSLTDRANTGELFF
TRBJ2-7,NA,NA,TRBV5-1,TGCGCCAGCAGCTTGGGGCTACGGACGGAGGGCTACGAGCAGTACTTC,CASSLGLRTEGYEQYF
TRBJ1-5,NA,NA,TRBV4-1,TGCGCCAGCAGCCAAGAGGGGGGAAATCAGCCCCAGCATTTT,CASSQEGGNQPQHF
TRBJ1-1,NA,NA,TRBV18,TGTGCCAGCTCACCAATCCCACAGGGTCCGGCATACACTGAAGCTTTCTTT,CASSPIPQGPAYTEAFF
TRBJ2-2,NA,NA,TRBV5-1,TGCGCCAGCAGCTTGGTCGTTGTTAGAGGGTCGTCCACCGGGGAGCTGTTTTTT,CASSLVVVRGSSTGELFF
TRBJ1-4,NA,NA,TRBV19,TGTGCCAGTAGTAAGGAGGGCGGGCCTAATGAAAAACTGTTTTTT,CASSKEGGPNEKLFF
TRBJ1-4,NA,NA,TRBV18,TGTGCCAGCTCACCTCAAGGAGGAGGTGAAAAACTGTTTTTT,CASSPQGGGEKLFF
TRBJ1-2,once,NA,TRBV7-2,TGTGCCAGCAGCGGTAGCACCCTGGGCTATGGCTACACCTTC,CASSGSTLGYGYTF
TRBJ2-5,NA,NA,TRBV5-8,TGTGCCAGCAGCTCGGGACAGCTCCTAAAGCGGGGGTTTCAAGAGACCCAGTACTTC,CASSSGQLLKRGFQETQYF
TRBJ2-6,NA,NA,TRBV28,TGTGCCAGCAGTCCCACTTACTCTGGGGCCAACGTCCTGACTTTC,CASSPTYSGANVLTF
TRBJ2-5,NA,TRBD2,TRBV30,TGTGCCTGGATGCGACTAGCGGGTGAGACCCAGTACTTC,CAWMRLAGETQYF
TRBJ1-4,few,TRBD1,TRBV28,TGTGCCAGCAGACCTCGGACAGGGGGCTCTGAAAAACTGTTTTTT,CASRPRTGGSEKLFF
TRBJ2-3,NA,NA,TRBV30,TGTGCCTGGAGTGTGGGCTGGCCCGGGGCAGATACGCAGTATTTT,CAWSVGWPGADTQYF
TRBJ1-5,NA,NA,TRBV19,TGTGCCAGTAGTATCCAGTTCAATCAGCCCCAGCATTTT,CASSIQFNQPQHF
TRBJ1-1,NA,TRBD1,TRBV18,TGTGCCAGCTCACTGATGACAGGGCAGGACACTGAAGCTTTCTTT,CASSLMTGQDTEAFF
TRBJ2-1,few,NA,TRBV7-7,TGTGCTAGCATCCCGGTCGGGGAGAATGAGCAGTTCTTC,CASIPVGENEQFF
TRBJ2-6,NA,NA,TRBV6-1,TGTGCCAGCAGTGAAACGCCCAGTAGGGCCAACGTCCTGACTTTC,CASSETPSRANVLTF
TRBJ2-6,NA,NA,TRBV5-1,TGCGCCAGCAGCTACTATCGACTTAATGGGGCCAACGTCCTGACTTTC,CASSYYRLNGANVLTF
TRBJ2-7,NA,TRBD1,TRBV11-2,TGTGCCAGCAGCTTAATTTCTTCGACAGGGCGTTCCTACGAGCAGTACTTC,CASSLISSTGRSYEQYF